These T cell receptor beta chains were read from a single sample in a study of T cell changes during pregnancy in multiple sclerosis. Only in-frame clones appear in the TCRdb table, and some are missing; sequencing was by immunoSEQ multiplex PCR. The sample shows approximately 31,000 clones, roughly 91% of them seen only once. The starting material was CD4+ T cells from peripheral blood mononuclear cells, obtained in the second trimester of pregnancy. These TCRs come from a female donor with multiple sclerosis, enrolled in a pregnancy study. The CDR3 runs from the conserved cysteine through the conserved F or W. A D gene is named only where the DNA matches it firmly. Some rows mark clone size as missing; the rest say once, few, many or name a class of expanded clone.

v_gene	j_gene	d_gene	abundance	CDR3nt	CDR3aa
TRBV19	TRBJ2-7	TRBD1	.	TGTGCCAGTAAGGGCAGGGGGTCCTACGAGCAGTACTTC	CASKGRGSYEQYF
TRBV7-2	TRBJ2-1	.	.	TGTGCCAGCAAGGGGGGGGCAGTGAGCTCCTACAATGAGCAGTTCTTC	CASKGGAVSSYNEQFF
TRBV6-1	TRBJ2-5	.	.	TGTGCCAGCAGGCGGAGTATACAAGAGACCCAGTACTTC	CASRRSIQETQYF
TRBV5-5	TRBJ2-2	TRBD1	.	TGTGCCAGCAGCTTGGGATTAGGGGGCAGGACGAACACCGGGGAGCTGTTTTTT	CASSLGLGGRTNTGELFF
TRBV7-2	TRBJ1-1	.	.	TGTGCCAGCAGCTTCATAGCGACTAGGGGCTTGAACACTGAAGCTTTCTTT	CASSFIATRGLNTEAFF
TRBV19	TRBJ1-2	TRBD1	.	TGTGCCAGTAGCCCTAGCGGGACAGCGATGTTTGGGGGCTACACCTTC	CASSPSGTAMFGGYTF
TRBV5-1	TRBJ2-7	TRBD2	.	TGCGCCAGCAGCTTGGACGGCAGGGAGGGTGACGAGCAGTACTTC	CASSLDGREGDEQYF
TRBV29-1	TRBJ2-7	.	.	TGCAGCGGGAAGACTAACTCCTACGAGCAGTACTTC	CSGKTNSYEQYF
TRBV9	TRBJ1-5	.	.	TGTGCCAGCAGCGGGGGAGATAGACAGCCCCAGCATTTT	CASSGGDRQPQHF
TRBV19	TRBJ1-1	.	.	TGTGCCAGTAGCCACAAGATGAACACTGAAGCTTTCTTT	CASSHKMNTEAFF
TRBV5-1	TRBJ1-1	.	.	TGCGCCAGCAGCTTGGGTAGCGGGACCAACACTGAAGCTTTCTTT	CASSLGSGTNTEAFF
TRBV5-1	TRBJ1-1	.	.	TGCGCCAGTTCCACAGATTTGAACACTGAAGCTTTCTTT	CASSTDLNTEAFF
TRBV2	TRBJ2-3	.	.	TGTGCCAGCAGTGAAGCGGGAGTTACCACAGATACGCAGTATTTT	CASSEAGVTTDTQYF
TRBV6-1	TRBJ1-1	.	few	TGTGCCAGCAGGGCTGGCTGGAACACTGAAGCTTTCTTT	CASRAGWNTEAFF